These 22 T cell receptor beta chains originate from one sample sequenced in a study of lung T cells in sarcoidosis with Löfgren's syndrome. From the reads, TCRdb called clonotypes with MiXCR, one entry per CDR3 protein. Among approximately 3,200 distinct CDR3 sequences listed, around a sixth were seen once. Source material: CD4+ T cells from bronchoalveolar lavage. The receptors here all came from a human donor with sarcoidosis (Löfgren's syndrome or another form), or a control subject (not recorded which).

By share, this clonotype counts as medium-sized (0.01 to 0.1%). V and J are TRBV29-1 and TRBJ1-1, with D possibly TRBD1 on 5 matching bases. The V end lost 5 bases, the J end lost 4 bases, and 14 bases lay between the germline ends. This CDR3 is 13 amino acids long. Germline assignment: CDR1 SQVTM and CDR2 ANQGSEA. CDR3 residues: CSVRRGAGTEAFF. CDR3 in DNA: TGCAGCGTTAGACGCGGGGCGGGCACTGAAGCTTTCTTT. The complete variable domain, with remaining parts taken from reference TRBV29-1 and TRBJ1-1, reads SAVISQKPSRDICQRGTSLTIQCQVDSQVTMMFWYRQQPGQSLTLIATANQGSEATYESGFVIDKFPISRPNLTFSTLTVSNMSPEDSSIYLCSVRRGAGTEAFFGQGTRLTVV.

On this clonotype: This may come from a read error, since a much larger clone is one base off. This chain links TRBV5-4 with TRBJ2-5; D perhaps matches TRBD2 (5 bases). Germline V lookup: CDR1 SGHNT, CDR2 YYREEE (reference sequence). The CDR3 runs to 11 residues. DNA of the CDR3: TGTGCCAGCAGCTCCTGGGAGACCCATTACTTC. It encodes CASSSWETHYF.

A note on this clonotype: The junction departs from germline at one end; a sequencing error may be responsible. The CDR3 nucleotides are TGTGCCTGGAGCCCCACCAGGGAGAACACTGAAGCTTCCTTT. Amino acid sequence: CAWSPTRENTEASF. This chain joins TRBV30 and TRBJ1-1; TRBD1 might be the D (5 bases). The CDR3 has 14 amino acids. In germline, CDR1 is GTSNPN, CDR2 SVGIG (reference sequence).

This clonotype is medium-sized in the sample. The J gene is TRBJ2-7, the V gene TRBV18, with TRBD1 matching 8 bases. Germline CDR1 and CDR2: KGHSH and LQKENI. This CDR3 contains 13 residues. V gave up 6 bases and J gave up 5 bases; unmatched junction bases: 6. CDR3 loop: CASSWTGSDEQYV. The CDR3 DNA follows: TGTGCCAGCTCTTGGACAGGGAGCGACGAGCAGTACGTC.

This clonotype was seen repeatedly, ten times or more. The genes are TRBV6-6 and TRBJ2-7; possible D gene TRBD2, 6 bases. V was shortened by 3 bases and J by 3 bases, with 15 bases between the two germline ends. The CDR3 is made up of 15 amino acids. Germline CDR1 MNHNY, CDR2 SVGAGI (reference sequence). The CDR3 reads CASSYSGLGYYEQYF. The CDR3 nucleotides read TGTGCCAGCAGTTATTCGGGACTGGGATACTACGAGCAGTACTTC.

This clonotype is categorized as medium-sized. The chain links TRBV7-3 to TRBJ1-1, with 10 bases matching TRBD1. V lost 5 bases, J lost 5 bases, and 5 bases stayed unmatched. The CDR3 has 14 amino acids. CDR1 SGHTA and CDR2 FQGTGA come from the germline V gene. The CDR3 reads CASSAGQGRTEAFF. As DNA, the CDR3 is TGTGCCAGCAGCGCGGGACAGGGGAGGACTGAAGCTTTCTTT.

This clonotype is medium-sized. The CDR3: CATSGTSGSEQYV. As DNA, the CDR3 is TGTGCCACCAGTGGGACTAGCGGGAGCGAGCAGTACGTC. V gene TRBV24-1 combines with J gene TRBJ2-7, with 13 bases identical to TRBD2. With V trimmed by 5 bases and J by 6 bases, 0 bases remained unmatched. Per the germline V gene, CDR1 is KGHDR and CDR2 is SFDVKD. The CDR3 consists of 13 residues.

This clonotype rates as large. V and J are TRBV7-8 and TRBJ1-5; TRBD1 matches at 7 bases. Germline trimming cut 5 bases from V and 5 bases from J; bases unmatched to any gene: 12. The CDR3 contains 16 residues. The germline V gene encodes CDR1 SGHVS and CDR2 FQNEAQ. This CDR3 reads CASSTATGTDYQPQHF. The CDR3, as DNA: TGTGCCAGCAGCACTGCGACAGGGACCGATTATCAGCCCCAGCATTTT.

This clonotype is classed as large. The chain couples TRBV2 to TRBJ1-2; D unresolved. The V and J ends lost 5 bases and 4 bases respectively, with 8 bases between them. The CDR3 has 12 residues. Germline lookup yields CDR1 SNHLY and CDR2 FYNNEI. The CDR3 DNA follows: TGTGCCAGCAGTCAAAGAGCCTATGGCTACACCTTC. This gives the protein CASSQRAYGYTF.

This clonotype has more than one count but fewer than ten. The DNA of the CDR3 is TGTGCCAGCAGCCAAGGCCGCGTTAATGAAAAACTGTTTTTT. It codes for CASSQGRVNEKLFF. This sequence joins TRBV3-1 and TRBJ1-4; D unclear. Trimming removed 1 base at V and 4 bases at J, with 7 bases between. Germline V gene lookup returns CDR1 LGHDT and CDR2 YNNKEL (reference sequence). The CDR3 is 14 amino acids.

The rearrangement uses TRBV2 and TRBJ2-2; 11 bases are shared with TRBD1. Germline CDR1 SNHLY, CDR2 FYNNEI. Germline trimming cut 8 bases from V and 15 bases from J; bases unmatched to any gene: 8. The CDR3 length is 12 residues. CDR3 protein: CASGADRGRVFF. The CDR3 DNA reads TGTGCCAGCGGTGCGGACAGGGGGCGGGTGTTTTTT.

This clonotype showed up just once. At one of its ends the junction is not consistent with the germline gene, which may arise from a read error. The chain recombines TRBV6-1 with TRBJ1-1, with TRBD1 as a possible D gene (5 bases). The germline V gene has CDR1 MNHNS and CDR2 SASEGT. CDR3 length: 13 residues. The CDR3 loop is CASSSTVGTEAFF. CDR3 nucleotide sequence: TGTGCCAGCAGCTCGACAGTGGGCACTGAGGCTTTCTTT.

The V gene is TRBV12-3 or TRBV12-4, the J gene TRBJ1-1, with D tentatively TRBD1 (5 bases). The V end was cut by 1 base, the J end by 0 bases, with 21 bases between. This CDR3 has 19 residues. In DNA form, the CDR3 reads TGTGCCAGCAGTTTAGGTTATGGGACGCGCACTTTCATGAACACTGAAGCTTTCTTT. The encoded protein is CASSLGYGTRTFMNTEAFF.

This clonotype was recorded many times. This chain joins TRBV9 and TRBJ1-6; D is possibly TRBD1 (5 bases). The CDR3 consists of 16 residues. The germline V gene encodes CDR1 SGDLS and CDR2 YYNGEE. V was trimmed by 0 bases and J by 6 bases, leaving 13 bases between them. CDR3 nucleotides: TGTGCCAGCAGCGTAGCTACAGGAGCAACTAATTCACCCCTCCACTTT. Its translation: CASSVATGATNSPLHF.

This clonotype is classed as medium-sized. The DNA for the CDR3 is TGTGCCAGCAGCTCTAGGAGGGGAGCGGGCACAGATACGCAGTATTTT. As protein: CASSSRRGAGTDTQYF. V and J are TRBV11-3 and TRBJ2-3; tentatively, D is TRBD2 (6 bases). Trimming cost V 4 bases and J 1 base, with 15 bases left between them. The CDR3 has 16 residues. Germline CDR1 is SGHNT and CDR2 is YENEEA.

The V call is TRBV20-1, the J call TRBJ2-1; a possible D gene is TRBD2 (5 bases). This CDR3 is built from 16 residues. The V gene's germline CDR1 is DFQATT and CDR2 SNEGSKA (reference sequence). V gave up 3 bases and J gave up 5 bases, with 20 bases separating them. In DNA form, the CDR3 reads TGCAGTGCTAGGGATTCCAGAGGGAACCACAACAATGAGCAGTTCTTC. This codes for CSARDSRGNHNNEQFF.

This clonotype was seen many times. This chain links TRBV2 with TRBJ2-7; a possible D gene is TRBD1 (5 bases). This CDR3 contains 13 residues. Trimming took 7 bases from V and 7 from J, leaving 17 bases between them. Germline lookup yields CDR1 SNHLY and CDR2 FYNNEI. CDR3: CASINERRGEQYF. CDR3 sequence (DNA): TGTGCCAGCATCAACGAGCGAAGGGGAGAGCAGTACTTC.

This clonotype was counted between two and nine times. Since a much larger clone is just one base distant, this may be a read error. The chain has TRBV5-1 and TRBJ1-1; the D is unclear. Germline V gene sequence: CDR1 SGHRS, CDR2 YFSETQ. The CDR3 is made up of 13 amino acids. V was trimmed by 4 bases and J by 1 base, leaving 8 bases between them. The CDR3 protein is CASSAGANTEAFF. The CDR3 nucleotides read TGCGCCAGCAGCGCCGGAGCGAACACTGAAGCTTTCTTT.

Judged by abundance, this clonotype is medium-sized. The genes are TRBV12-3 or TRBV12-4 and TRBJ2-6; no reliable D call. The CDR3 runs to 16 residues. V lost 3 bases to trimming and J lost 0 bases, with 9 bases between them. CDR3 sequence (DNA): TGTGCCAGCAGTTTTATCGGCAGCTCTGGGGCCAACGTCCTGACTTTC. Residues: CASSFIGSSGANVLTF.

This clonotype is labeled medium-sized. The chain links TRBV18 to TRBJ1-5; no reliable D call. This CDR3 is 14 amino acids long. Germline values: CDR1 KGHSH, CDR2 LQKENI. V was clipped by 1 base and J by 4 bases, with 8 bases between them. For the CDR3, the DNA is TGTGCCAGCTCACCACTGGACGGTAATCAGCCCCAGCATTTT. Protein sequence: CASSPLDGNQPQHF.

This clonotype is labeled medium-sized. The gene calls are TRBV24-1 and TRBJ1-5; TRBD1 aligns across 7 bases. V lost 7 bases to trimming and J lost 5 bases; unmatched junction nucleotides: 7. CDR1 and CDR2 (germline): KGHDR, SFDVKD. The CDR3 is 14 amino acids. The CDR3 bases are TGTGCCACCAGCCCGACAGGGTACCATCAGCCCCAGCATTTT. This translates into CATSPTGYHQPQHF.

In its sample, this clonotype ranks as medium-sized (0.01 to 0.1%). The chain combines TRBV27 with TRBJ1-2; 8 positions agree with TRBD1. The CDR3 loop spans 18 amino acids. Germline V gives CDR1 MNHEY, CDR2 SMNVEV (reference sequence). Trimming took 2 bases from V and 5 from J; bases not matched to a gene: 16. The CDR3 sequence is CASSLEGGAGGARYGYTF. DNA of the CDR3: TGTGCCAGCAGTTTAGAGGGGGGGGCAGGGGGCGCGCGGTATGGCTACACCTTC.